This T cell receptor beta chain was identified during a study of PD-L1 blockade in urothelial cancer. Study-wide background: Men with urothelial cancer arising in the bladder made up about 90% of the roughly 29 patients. At 3 weeks (second dose) and 6 weeks after starting treatment, blood was analyzed. Prior exposure to chemotherapy in patients amounted to 0 to 3 regimens received.

Germline trimming cut 4 bases from V and 2 bases from J; bases unmatched to any gene: 3. CDR1 and CDR2 from the germline V gene are KGHSH and LQKENI. This CDR3 has 15 residues. Time point described: peripheral blood 6 weeks after treatment start. Metastatic or locally advanced urothelial carcinoma was present in the patients. This table comes from immunoSEQ multiplex PCR, and its TCRdb copy is limited to in-frame clones, with some not included. The sample includes some 50,000 clones, under 85% seen only once; the top ten take under 2.5%. The sequence was obtained from a man between 45 and 60 years old with urothelial cancer. The sample in question was PBMCs, obtained around atezolizumab (anti-PD-L1) treatment. V is TRBV18 and J is TRBJ2-3; 10 bases align to TRBD1. CDR3 coding DNA: TGTGCCAGCTCACGGGGACAGGGGATCACAGATACGCAGTATTTT. It codes for CASSRGQGITDTQYF.